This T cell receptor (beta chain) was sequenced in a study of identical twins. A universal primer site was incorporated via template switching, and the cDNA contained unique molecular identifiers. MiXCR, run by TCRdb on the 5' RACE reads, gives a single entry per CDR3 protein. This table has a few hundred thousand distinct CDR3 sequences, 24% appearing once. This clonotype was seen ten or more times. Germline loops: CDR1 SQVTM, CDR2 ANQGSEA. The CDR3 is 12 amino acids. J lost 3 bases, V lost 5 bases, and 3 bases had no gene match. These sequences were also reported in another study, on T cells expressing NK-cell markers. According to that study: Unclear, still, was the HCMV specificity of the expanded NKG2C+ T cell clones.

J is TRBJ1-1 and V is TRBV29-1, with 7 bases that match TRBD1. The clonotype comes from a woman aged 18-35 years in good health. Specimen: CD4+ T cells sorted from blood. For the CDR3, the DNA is TGCAGCGTTAAGACAGGGTACACTGAAGCTTTCTTT. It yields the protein CSVKTGYTEAFF.